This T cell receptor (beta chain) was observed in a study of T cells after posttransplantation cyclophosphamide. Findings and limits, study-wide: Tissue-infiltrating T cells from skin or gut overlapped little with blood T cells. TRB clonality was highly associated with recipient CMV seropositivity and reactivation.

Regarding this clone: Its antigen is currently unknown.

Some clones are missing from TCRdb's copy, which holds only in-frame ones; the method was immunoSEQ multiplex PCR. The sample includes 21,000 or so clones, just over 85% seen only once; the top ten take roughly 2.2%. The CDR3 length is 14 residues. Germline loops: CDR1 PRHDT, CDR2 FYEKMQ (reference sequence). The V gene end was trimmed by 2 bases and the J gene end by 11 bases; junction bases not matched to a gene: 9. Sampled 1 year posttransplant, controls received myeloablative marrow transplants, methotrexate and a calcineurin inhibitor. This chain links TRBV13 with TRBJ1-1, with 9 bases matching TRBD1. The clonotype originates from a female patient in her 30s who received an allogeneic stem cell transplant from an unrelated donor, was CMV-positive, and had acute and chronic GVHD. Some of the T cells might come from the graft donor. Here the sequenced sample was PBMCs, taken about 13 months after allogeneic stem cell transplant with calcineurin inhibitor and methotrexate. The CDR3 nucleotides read TGTGCCAGCAGCTTACAAGGACAGGGGATGAGGGCTTTCTTT. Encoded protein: CASSLQGQGMRAFF.